This TCR beta chain was captured by sequencing in a study of vaccination effects on CD4 cells after COVID-19. Study conclusions and caveats: Whether induced by infection or by vaccine, clones showed marked clonal contraction late after vaccination. Few convalescent patients were included, and no early post-infection timepoints were sampled.

The V gene's germline CDR1 is LGHDT and CDR2 YNNKEL (reference sequence). V was pared by 0 bases and J by 6 bases, with 7 bases between. The CDR3 is made up of 13 amino acids. Once cultured for approximately ten days, the cells underwent separation to obtain CD4+ T cells. Participants completed two doses of the BNT162b2 or mRNA-1273 vaccine. Cells had half their medium changed to IL-2 medium on days 3 and 7. Profiled with immunoSEQ multiplex PCR; TCRdb holds only in-frame clones, not every one. The sample has about 73,000 clones; 73% are singletons. In its sample, this clone was seen once. Its antigen is not identified. This CDR3 is also generated by other DNA sequences in the sample.

Sequenced material: CD4+ T cells from PBMCs cultured without peptide, taken after COVID-19 vaccination. The source of this sequence is a human donor who received a COVID-19 vaccine. V gene TRBV3-1 (or the pseudogene TRBV3-2) combines with J gene TRBJ2-3; D gene unclear. Here the CDR3 DNA reads TGTGCCAGCAGCCAAGATCGAGTCGATACGCAGTATTTT. As protein: CASSQDRVDTQYF.